These 29 T cell receptor beta chains came from one sample sequenced in a study of blood T cell repertoires in COVID-19. Assay: immunoSEQ multiplex PCR; the TCRdb copy retains only in-frame clones and omits some. Among more than 80,000 clones, 90% were seen once, and the ten largest hold 5.5% to 8%. Material: peripheral blood. The receptors here all came from a man aged 18 to 30 with COVID-19, enrolled during active disease.

The chain carries TRBV6-4 and TRBJ2-7; D not resolved. There are 10 residues in the CDR3. V lost 11 bases and J 4 bases, leaving 9 bases between the germline ends. Germline V lookup: CDR1 MRHNA, CDR2 SNTAGT. CDR3 DNA sequence: TGTGCCCCCGCCGGGTACGAGCAGTACTTC. Residues: CAPAGYEQYF.

CDR3 amino acids: CASSLSRPGLAGDAGEQYF. The CDR3, as DNA: TGTGCCAGCAGTTTATCGAGGCCGGGACTAGCGGGAGATGCGGGCGAGCAGTACTTC. The chain combines TRBV27 with TRBJ2-7; 14 bases are shared with TRBD2. The CDR3 consists of 19 residues. Germline CDR1 reads MNHEY; CDR2 reads SMNVEV (reference sequence). The V gene end was trimmed by 0 bases and the J gene end by 6 bases; junction bases not matched to a gene: 13.

The genes are TRBV6-2 or TRBV6-3 and TRBJ2-7; possible D gene TRBD2, 6 bases. V was cut by 2 bases and J by 5 bases, with 16 bases left in between. This CDR3 has 15 amino acids. Per the germline V gene, CDR1 is MNHEY and CDR2 is SVGEGT. The CDR3 sequence: CASSYPTGAPHEQYF. CDR3 nucleotide sequence: TGTGCCAGCAGTTACCCTACGGGAGCTCCCCACGAGCAGTACTTC.

This rearrangement joins TRBV9 to TRBJ1-2; D is possibly TRBD1 (6 bases). CDR1 and CDR2 (germline): SGDLS, YYNGEE. V lost 0 bases and J 4 bases, leaving 10 bases between the germline ends. The CDR3 is 14 residues long. The CDR3 DNA follows: TGTGCCAGCAGCGTAGCAGGGGAAGGCTATGGCTACACCTTC. Amino acid sequence: CASSVAGEGYGYTF.

This chain uses TRBV6-2 or TRBV6-3 with TRBJ2-7; D is unclear. Trimming shortened V by 2 bases and J by 7 bases, and 15 bases separated the two germline ends. The CDR3 consists of 14 residues. The V gene's germline CDR1 is MNHEY and CDR2 SVGEGT. The CDR3 reads CASSYAALVREQYF. The DNA for the CDR3 is TGTGCCAGCAGTTACGCTGCCTTGGTTAGAGAGCAGTACTTC.

A single count supports this clone. The chain is built from TRBV3-1 (or the pseudogene TRBV3-2) and TRBJ2-3, with a tentative D call TRBD1 (6 bases). The CDR3 consists of 17 residues. Trimming removed 2 bases from V and 3 bases from J, with 18 bases in between. Germline values: CDR1 LGHDT, CDR2 YNNKEL (reference sequence). CDR3 amino acids: CASSQLYRVRGTDTQYF. The CDR3 DNA reads TGTGCCAGCAGCCAACTTTACAGGGTTCGGGGTACAGATACGCAGTATTTT.

The chain uses TRBV6-2 or TRBV6-3 and TRBJ2-7; D is perhaps TRBD2 (6 bases). This CDR3 spans 15 amino acids. The ends were cut back, 5 bases at V and 3 bases at J, with 17 bases in the middle. The germline gives CDR1 MNHEY, CDR2 SVGEGT. The CDR3 coding sequence is TGTGCCAGCAGTCCACTTGGGACTGGTGTCTACGAGCAGTACTTC. Translated, it gives CASSPLGTGVYEQYF.

This rearrangement joins TRBV5-1 to TRBJ1-1, with TRBD1 identical over 12 bases. Unmatched junction bases numbered 5, after V lost 5 bases and J lost 6 bases. The CDR3 spans 14 residues. The germline V gene encodes CDR1 SGHRS and CDR2 YFSETQ. The CDR3 here is CASRAGTGGSEAFF. The CDR3, as DNA: TGCGCCAGCAGAGCCGGGACAGGGGGCTCTGAAGCTTTCTTT.

CDR3 amino acids: CASSSAAGAWNEQFF. In DNA form, the CDR3 reads TGTGCCAGCAGCTCAGCGGCGGGAGCTTGGAATGAGCAGTTCTTC. The J gene is TRBJ2-1, the V gene TRBV5-4; 7 bases align to TRBD2. The CDR3 extends over 15 amino acids. Germline V lookup: CDR1 SGHNT, CDR2 YYREEE (reference sequence). V gave up 3 bases and J gave up 7 bases; unmatched junction bases: 10. Based on the CDR3 plus reference TRBV5-4 and TRBJ2-1, the full variable domain is ETGVTQSPTHLIKTRGQQVTLRCSSQSGHNTVSWYQQALGQGPQFIFQYYREEENGRGNFPPRFSGLQFPNYSSELNVNALELDDSALYLCASSSAAGAWNEQFFGPGTRLTVL.

The chain combines TRBV29-1 with TRBJ2-7; 7 bases are a match to TRBD2. Germline assignment: CDR1 SQVTM and CDR2 ANQGSEA. Losses at the gene ends were 1 base for V and 2 bases for J; bases not matched to a gene: 8. The CDR3 is 15 residues long. The CDR3 nucleotides are TGCAGCGTTGAAGGGGGACGGGAGGCCCCCTACGAGCAGTACTTC. This codes for CSVEGGREAPYEQYF.

The V gene is TRBV6-5, the J gene TRBJ2-1; 8 positions agree with TRBD2. The germline V gene encodes CDR1 MNHEY and CDR2 SVGAGI. Trimming took 6 bases from V and 4 from J; bases not matched to a gene: 5. The CDR3 runs to 14 residues. CDR3 amino acids: CASRLAGFYNEQFF. CDR3 coding DNA: TGTGCCAGCAGATTAGCGGGATTTTACAATGAGCAGTTCTTC.

J is TRBJ2-1 and V is TRBV3-1 (or the pseudogene TRBV3-2); D is possibly TRBD1 (5 bases). The germline CDR1 and CDR2 sequences are LGHDT and YNNKEL (reference sequence). The CDR3 is 14 amino acids. V lost 6 bases and J 10 bases, leaving 19 bases between the germline ends. The CDR3 protein is CASRRSGARREQFF. CDR3 DNA sequence: TGTGCCAGCAGGCGCTCTGGGGCAAGGCGGGAGCAGTTCTTC.

The rearrangement joins TRBV5-1 to TRBJ1-1; 7 positions agree with TRBD1. The CDR3 runs 14 residues. Germline V gene sequence: CDR1 SGHRS, CDR2 YFSETQ. Losses at the gene ends were 1 base for V and 5 bases for J; bases not matched to a gene: 5. The CDR3 DNA reads TGCGCCAGCAGCTTGACCTTCAGGGGGACTGAAGCTTTCTTT. It translates to CASSLTFRGTEAFF. Based on the CDR3 plus reference TRBV5-1 and TRBJ1-1, the full variable domain is KAGVTQTPRYLIKTRGQQVTLSCSPISGHRSVSWYQQTPGQGLQFLFEYFSETQRNKGNFPGRFSGRQFSNSRSEMNVSTLELGDSALYLCASSLTFRGTEAFFGQGTRLTVV.

The chain's CDR3 is CASSPAGVPYEQYF. The DNA of the CDR3 is TGTGCCAGCTCCCCAGCGGGAGTCCCCTACGAGCAGTACTTC. V is TRBV18 and J is TRBJ2-7, with 8 bases matching TRBD2. Germline values: CDR1 KGHSH, CDR2 LQKENI. CDR3 size: 14 residues. J was trimmed by 2 bases and V by 6 bases; bases with no gene match: 6.

This clone was counted once. The rearrangement uses TRBV5-4 and TRBJ1-3, with 11 positions matching TRBD1. This CDR3 has 17 amino acids. The junction had 4 bases not matched to a gene; V was cut back by 2 bases and J by 0 bases. Germline CDR1 and CDR2: SGHNT and YYREEE (reference sequence). CDR3 protein: CASSFGTGGFSGNTIYF. CDR3 in DNA: TGTGCCAGCAGCTTCGGGACAGGGGGGTTCTCTGGAAACACCATATATTTT.

The chain couples TRBV6-2 or TRBV6-3 to TRBJ1-5, with D possibly being TRBD1 (5 bases). V was clipped by 4 bases and J by 0 bases, with 13 bases between them. Germline V gene data show CDR1 as MNHEY and CDR2 as SVGEGT. The CDR3 runs 16 residues. DNA for the CDR3: TGTGCCAGCAGTTCGGGGGGGATTTATAGCAATCAGCCCCAGCATTTT. This gives the protein CASSSGGIYSNQPQHF.

The chain links TRBV27 to TRBJ2-4, with D maybe TRBD2 (5 bases). CDR1 and CDR2 from the germline V gene are MNHEY and SMNVEV (reference sequence). The germline V and J ends were trimmed by 5 bases and 2 bases, with 16 bases remaining between them. This CDR3 spans 16 amino acids. DNA for the CDR3: TGTGCCAGCAGTCCCCTCGCAGCGGCCTCCAAAAACATTCAGTACTTC. Its protein product is CASSPLAAASKNIQYF.

The chain links TRBV29-1 to TRBJ2-2; 9 nucleotides align to TRBD1. The CDR3 loop spans 15 amino acids. V gave up 6 bases and J gave up 4 bases; unmatched junction bases: 9. Per the germline V gene, CDR1 is SQVTM and CDR2 is ANQGSEA. The DNA for the CDR3 is TGCAGCGTCCGGACAGGGGACGTTGGCACCGGGGAGCTGTTTTTT. Translated: CSVRTGDVGTGELFF.

V usage is TRBV7-2 and J usage is TRBJ2-3, with 7 bases fitting TRBD1. V lost 3 bases and J lost 3; bases outside the gene matches: 12. CDR1 and CDR2 (germline): SGHTA, FQGNSA. This CDR3 is 17 amino acids long. The CDR3 reads CASSFPGTEPRTDTQYF. CDR3 nucleotide sequence: TGTGCCAGCAGCTTCCCCGGGACAGAACCTCGGACAGATACGCAGTATTTT.

The chain employs TRBV6-5 and TRBJ2-5; 9 bases fit TRBD1. The CDR3 runs to 14 residues. With V trimmed by 6 bases and J by 4 bases, 6 bases remained unmatched. Germline assignment: CDR1 MNHEY and CDR2 SVGAGI. The CDR3 sequence is CASSFGQGSETQYF. The CDR3 DNA reads as TGTGCCAGCAGCTTCGGACAGGGGTCAGAGACCCAGTACTTC.

V gene TRBV19 combines with J gene TRBJ2-6; D is unclear. Germline values: CDR1 LNHDA, CDR2 SQIVND (reference sequence). V shed 1 base and J shed 0 bases, with 7 bases lying between them. The CDR3 contains 16 residues. The CDR3 DNA is TGTGCCAGTAGTATAGGACACCGCTCTGGGGCCAACGTCCTGACTTTC. Translating gives CASSIGHRSGANVLTF.

V and J are TRBV6-1 and TRBJ1-5; D is ambiguous. The CDR3 is 14 residues long. Between the trimmed V and J ends, which lost 1 base and 6 bases, there was a span of 10 bases. Germline V gives CDR1 MNHNS, CDR2 SASEGT. CDR3 nucleotide sequence: TGTGCCAGCAGTGAAGGATGGGAGGGTCAGCCCCAGCATTTT. Its protein is CASSEGWEGQPQHF.

V is TRBV28 and J is TRBJ2-7; possible D gene TRBD1, 6 bases. The CDR3 is 13 residues long. V lost 5 bases and J 5 bases, leaving 13 bases between the germline ends. The V gene's germline CDR1 is MDHEN and CDR2 SYDVKM. CDR3 amino acids: CASSVTGFHEQYF. DNA of the CDR3: TGTGCCAGCAGTGTCACAGGGTTCCACGAGCAGTACTTC.

This chain joins TRBV19 and TRBJ2-5, with TRBD2 as a possible D gene (5 bases). The CDR3 spans 15 residues. The V gene's germline CDR1 is LNHDA and CDR2 SQIVND (reference sequence). Trimming pared 5 bases from V and 5 bases from J, leaving 18 bases between. CDR3 sequence reads: CASSDDLRGPETQYF. As DNA, the CDR3 is TGTGCCAGTAGTGACGACCTCCGGGGTCCCGAGACCCAGTACTTC.

V and J are TRBV11-2 and TRBJ2-7; 7 bases are shared with TRBD1. This CDR3 contains 14 residues. The junction had 6 bases not matched to a gene; V was cut back by 5 bases and J by 2 bases. Germline V lookup: CDR1 SGHAT, CDR2 FQNNGV. The CDR3 loop reads CASSDAQGAYEQYF. CDR3 coding DNA: TGTGCCAGCAGCGACGCCCAGGGGGCCTACGAGCAGTACTTC.

A single count supports this clone. This sequence joins TRBV28 and TRBJ1-1; TRBD1 might be the D (6 bases). The V end was cut by 8 bases, the J end by 10 bases, with 14 bases between. CDR1 and CDR2 (germline): MDHEN, SYDVKM. The CDR3 is made up of 11 amino acids. CDR3 amino acids: CASLQGIGAFF. Written as DNA, the CDR3 is TGTGCCAGCTTACAGGGTATAGGAGCTTTCTTT.

The V gene is TRBV9, the J gene TRBJ2-7; 7 bases match TRBD2. The V gene's germline CDR1 is SGDLS and CDR2 YYNGEE. Trimming at V came to 1 base and at J to 2 bases, leaving 6 bases not matched to a gene. This CDR3 spans 15 amino acids. The CDR3 spells CASSVRDGRAYEQYF. DNA for the CDR3: TGTGCCAGCAGCGTAAGGGATGGGAGGGCCTACGAGCAGTACTTC.

The chain carries TRBV5-1 and TRBJ2-1; 16 nucleotides line up with TRBD2. This CDR3 has 20 amino acids. The V segment lost 0 bases and the J segment 5 bases; nucleotides outside the gene matches: 11. Germline V gene data show CDR1 as SGHRS and CDR2 as YFSETQ. CDR3 sequence reads: CASSLVRGLAGGPSNNEQFF. The CDR3 DNA reads as TGCGCCAGCAGCTTGGTGAGGGGACTAGCGGGAGGGCCGAGCAACAATGAGCAGTTCTTC.

The rearrangement links TRBV5-1 to TRBJ1-3, with TRBD1 as a possible D gene (5 bases). This CDR3 is 15 amino acids long. V dropped 0 bases and J dropped 1 base, with 8 bases sitting between them. CDR1 and CDR2 from the germline V gene are SGHRS and YFSETQ. CDR3 DNA sequence: TGCGCCAGCAGCTTGGGACAGAAGTCTGGAAACACCATATATTTT. Its protein product is CASSLGQKSGNTIYF.